This T cell receptor beta chain was profiled in a study of T cells in Graves' hyperthyroidism and ophthalmopathy. The wider study: The authors collected peripheral blood at initial diagnosis, before any treatment.

This CDR3 is built from 14 residues. CDR1 is LNHDA and CDR2 is SQIVND in the germline V gene (reference sequence). Between the trimmed V and J ends, which lost 2 bases and 2 bases, there was a span of 9 bases. Authors of the study amplified TCR beta CDR3 regions from RNA transcripts. HTBI primers were the set used in a first-round RT-PCR of the TCR CDR3. TCRdb re-derived calls from the multiplex PCR reads in MiXCR, one entry per CDR3 protein. This table holds roughly 400,000 distinct CDR3 sequences, 20% to 25% found once. Absent ophthalmopathy progression within 18 months defined stable Graves' hyperthyroidism. The PBMCs were taken from around 10 ml of fresh peripheral blood.

The TCR was taken from a man aged 45 to 65 with Graves' hyperthyroidism. This chain connects TRBV19 to TRBJ1-1, with D unclear. The sequencing sample was made of blood. This CDR3 reads CASSITGTNTEAFF. As DNA, the CDR3 is TGTGCCAGTAGTATAACCGGAACTAACACTGAAGCTTTCTTT.